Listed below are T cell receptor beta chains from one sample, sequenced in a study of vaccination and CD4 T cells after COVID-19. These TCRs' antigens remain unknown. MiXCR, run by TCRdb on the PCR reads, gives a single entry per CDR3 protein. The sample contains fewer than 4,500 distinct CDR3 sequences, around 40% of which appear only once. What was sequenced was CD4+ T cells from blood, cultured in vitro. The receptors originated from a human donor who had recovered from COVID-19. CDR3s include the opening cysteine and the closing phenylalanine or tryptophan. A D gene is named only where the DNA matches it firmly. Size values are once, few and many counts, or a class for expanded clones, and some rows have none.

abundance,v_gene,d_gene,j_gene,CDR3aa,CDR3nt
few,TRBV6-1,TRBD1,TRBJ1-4,CASRGQTTNEKLFF,TGTGCCAGCAGGGGACAGACAACTAATGAAAAACTGTTTTTT
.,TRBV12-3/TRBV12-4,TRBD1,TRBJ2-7,CASSLYATGAGQYF,TGTGCCAGCAGCTTATACGCCACAGGGGCTGGGCAGTACTTC
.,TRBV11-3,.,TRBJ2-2,CASSYPPGEDTGELFF,TGTGCCAGCAGCTATCCCCCGGGGGAGGACACCGGTGAGCTGTTTTTT
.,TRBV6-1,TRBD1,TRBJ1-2,CASSLDRVRGYTF,TGTGCCAGCAGCCTTGACAGGGTTCGTGGCTACACCTTC
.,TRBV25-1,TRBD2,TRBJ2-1,CASSQTRGTSDTSYNEQFF,TGTGCCAGCAGCCAGACCAGGGGGACTAGCGACACCTCCTACAATGAGCAGTTCTTC
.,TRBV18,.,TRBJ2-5,CASSPAVPRETQYF,TGTGCCAGCTCACCAGCGGTTCCGAGGGAGACCCAGTACTTC
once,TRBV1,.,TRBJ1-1,CTSSQDFARPTEAFF,TGCACCAGCAGCCAAGATTTCGCCAGGCCCACTGAAGCTTTCTTT
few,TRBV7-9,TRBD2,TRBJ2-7,CASRLASGGTYEQYF,TGTGCCAGCAGGTTAGCTAGCGGGGGGACCTACGAGCAGTACTTC
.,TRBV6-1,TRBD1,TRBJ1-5,CASRGDSYQPQHF,TGTGCCAGCAGGGGGGACAGCTATCAGCCCCAGCATTTT
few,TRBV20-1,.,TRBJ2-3,CSAIPGVGQGTQYF,TGCAGTGCTATCCCGGGGGTGGGTCAGGGTACGCAGTATTTT
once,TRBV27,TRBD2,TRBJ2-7,CASSWTGGPVEQYF,TGTGCCAGCAGTTGGACGGGGGGGCCGGTCGAGCAGTACTTC
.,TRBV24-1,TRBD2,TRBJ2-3,CATSDLGEREGTDTQYF,TGTGCCACCAGTGATTTAGGTGAGCGGGAGGGCACAGATACGCAGTATTTT
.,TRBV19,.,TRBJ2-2,CASSPSRPGELFF,TGTGCCAGTAGTCCCTCCCGGCCCGGGGAGCTGTTTTTT
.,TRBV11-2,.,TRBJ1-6,CASSFRGRNSPLHF,TGTGCCAGCAGCTTTCGAGGAAGGAATTCACCCCTCCACTTT
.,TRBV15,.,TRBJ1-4,CATSRRQSFGEKLFF,TGTGCCACCAGCAGGAGACAGTCTTTTGGTGAAAAACTGTTTTTT
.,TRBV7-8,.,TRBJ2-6,CASTPSGGAGANVLTF,TGTGCCAGCACCCCTAGTGGGGGAGCTGGGGCCAACGTCCTGACTTTC
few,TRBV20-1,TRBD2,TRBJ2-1,CSAGLAERYNEQFF,TGCAGTGCTGGACTAGCGGAACGATACAATGAGCAGTTCTTC
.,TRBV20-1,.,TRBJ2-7,CSASPGVAYEQYF,TGCAGTGCTAGTCCAGGAGTCGCCTACGAGCAGTACTTC
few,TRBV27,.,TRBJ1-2,CASKPNRDPNLNYGYTF,TGTGCCAGCAAACCTAACAGGGACCCCAACCTTAACTATGGCTACACCTTC
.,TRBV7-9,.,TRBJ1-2,CASSSGGRLQAHTF,TGTGCCAGCAGCTCGGGGGGGCGACTCCAAGCTCACACCTTC
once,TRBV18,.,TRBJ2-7,CASSPLVPRTTYEQYF,TGTGCCAGCTCACCCTTAGTACCGCGGACCACCTACGAGCAGTACTTC
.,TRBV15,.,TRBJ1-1,CATSREEDRPEF,TGTGCCACCAGCCGAGAGGAGGACCGACCTGAATTT
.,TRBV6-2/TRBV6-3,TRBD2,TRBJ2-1,CASSTIAGGEQFF,TGTGCCAGCAGTACGATAGCGGGAGGTGAGCAGTTCTTC
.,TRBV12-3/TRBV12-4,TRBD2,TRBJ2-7,CASSFLAGGGYEQYF,TGTGCCAGCAGTTTTCTAGCGGGGGGCGGCTACGAGCAGTACTTC
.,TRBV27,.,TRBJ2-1,CASSLGYTYNEQFF,TGTGCCAGCAGTTTAGGCTACACCTACAATGAGCAGTTCTTC
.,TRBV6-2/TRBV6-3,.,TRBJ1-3,CASSNTRLGNTIYF,TGTGCCAGCAGCAACACCCGCTTGGGAAACACCATATATTTT
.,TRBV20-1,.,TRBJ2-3,CSARSQLGNTDTQYF,TGCAGTGCTAGATCCCAGCTGGGCAACACAGATACGCAGTATTTT
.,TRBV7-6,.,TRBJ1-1,CASSLAGGARTEAFF,TGTGCCAGCAGCTTAGCGGGCGGGGCTCGCACTGAAGCTTTCTTT
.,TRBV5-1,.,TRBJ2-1,CASSLRDMTYNEQFF,TGCGCCAGCAGCTTGAGGGACATGACCTACAATGAGCAGTTCTTC
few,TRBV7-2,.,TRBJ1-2,CASSLVVRGWYGYTF,TGTGCCAGCAGCTTAGTTGTGAGGGGATGGTATGGCTACACCTTC
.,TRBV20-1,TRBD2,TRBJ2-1,CSAIAGVYGEQFF,TGCAGTGCTATAGCGGGAGTTTATGGTGAGCAGTTCTTC
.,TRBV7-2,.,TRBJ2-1,CASSLGGGRNYNEQFF,TGTGCCAGCAGCTTAGGGGGGGGCCGAAACTACAATGAGCAGTTCTTC
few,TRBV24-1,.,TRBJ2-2,CATSETRGPAGELFF,TGTGCCACCAGTGAAACCAGGGGTCCGGCCGGGGAGCTGTTTTTT
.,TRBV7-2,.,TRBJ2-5,CASSLGLGAGETQYF,TGTGCCAGCAGCTTAGGCTTAGGGGCCGGAGAGACCCAGTACTTC
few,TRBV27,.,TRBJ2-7,CASRGSSYEQYF,TGTGCCAGCAGGGGGAGCTCCTACGAGCAGTACTTC
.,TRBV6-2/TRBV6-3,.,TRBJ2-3,CASNPPGPGTDTQYF,TGTGCCAGCAACCCACCCGGTCCGGGCACAGATACGCAGTATTTT
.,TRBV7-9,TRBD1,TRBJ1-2,CASSLGWTGSPGYTF,TGTGCCAGCAGCTTAGGGTGGACAGGGTCCCCTGGCTACACCTTC
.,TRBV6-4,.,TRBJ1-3,CASRRGNTSSGNTIYF,TGTGCCAGCAGGCGCGGGAACACGTCCTCTGGAAACACCATATATTTT
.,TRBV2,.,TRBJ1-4,CASSQDRNEKLFF,TGTGCCAGCAGTCAGGACAGAAACGAAAAACTGTTTTTT
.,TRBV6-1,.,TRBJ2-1,CASSRDPSYNEQFF,TGTGCCAGCAGCCGGGATCCCTCCTACAATGAGCAGTTCTTC
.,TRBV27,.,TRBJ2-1,CASSTSAGHSEQFF,TGTGCCAGCAGTACCTCAGCGGGTCACAGTGAGCAGTTCTTC
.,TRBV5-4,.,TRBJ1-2,CASSFGREFGGYTF,TGTGCCAGCAGCTTCGGCAGGGAGTTTGGGGGCTACACCTTC
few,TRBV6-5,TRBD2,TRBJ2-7,CASSSAGVGEQYF,TGTGCCAGCAGTTCAGCGGGGGTAGGCGAGCAGTACTTC
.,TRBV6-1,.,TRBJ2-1,CASSRTDYNEQFF,TGTGCCAGCAGCAGGACTGATTACAATGAGCAGTTCTTC
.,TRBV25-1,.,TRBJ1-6,CASSGGHLNSPLHF,TGTGCCAGCAGTGGTGGACACCTGAATTCACCCCTCCACTTT
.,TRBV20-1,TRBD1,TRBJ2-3,CSAPSDRDRAFRFSTDTQYF,TGCAGTGCCCCATCCGACCGGGACAGGGCCTTCAGATTTAGCACAGATACGCAGTATTTT
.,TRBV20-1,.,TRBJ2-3,CSAEKSGWPSTDTQYF,TGCAGTGCGGAGAAGAGCGGGTGGCCTAGCACAGATACGCAGTATTTT
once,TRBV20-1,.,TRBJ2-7,CSARVATRAKGEQYF,TGCAGTGCTAGAGTAGCGACTAGGGCAAAGGGCGAGCAGTACTTC
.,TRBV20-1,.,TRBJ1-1,CSARGGLLEAFF,TGCAGTGCTAGAGGTGGGCTACTTGAAGCTTTCTTT
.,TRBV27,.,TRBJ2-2,CASSSNRAGELFF,TGTGCCAGCAGTTCAAACAGGGCCGGGGAGCTGTTTTTT
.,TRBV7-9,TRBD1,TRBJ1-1,CASSTQGADTSMNTEAFF,TGTGCCAGCAGCACACAGGGGGCCGACACCTCAATGAACACTGAAGCTTTCTTT
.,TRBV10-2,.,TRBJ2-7,CASGGQGRDVAGSYEQYF,TGCGCCAGCGGGGGACAGGGACGCGATGTAGCGGGAAGCTACGAGCAGTACTTC
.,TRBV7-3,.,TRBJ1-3,CAGSLTGGGNTIYF,TGTGCCGGCAGCTTAACGGGAGGTGGAAACACCATATATTTT
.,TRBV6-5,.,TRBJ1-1,CASSYSPAGSMNTEAFF,TGTGCCAGCAGTTACTCGCCGGCAGGGAGTATGAACACTGAAGCTTTCTTT